This paragraph covers one TCR beta chain sequence. The data were taken from a study of blood T cell repertoires in COVID-19. Study overall: Some COVID-19 samples were acute and others convalescent; all came from the United States, Italy and Spain. T cells, B-cell-depleted T cells, or PBMCs provided the cDNA or gDNA that served as material.

In the source study's methods: How many nucleated cells were present was estimated from reference gene primer amplification. Data came from immunoSEQ multiplex PCR; TCRdb stores just in-frame clones and leaves some out. V and J calls and clone size come straight from that table; D and trimming were deduced from the DNA. The sample contains 87,000 or so clones, 87% of which appear only once. The sequenced sample consisted of peripheral blood. The TCR originated in a woman aged 45-65 years with active or convalescent COVID-19.

CDR3 nucleotide sequence: TGTGCCAGCAGCTTTGGACTAGCGGGCAATGAGCAGTTCTTC. This sequence encodes CASSFGLAGNEQFF. The rearrangement joins TRBV7-9 to TRBJ2-1; 11 bases agree with TRBD2. The V gene's germline CDR1 is SEHNR and CDR2 FQNEAQ (reference sequence). V was clipped by 3 bases and J by 6 bases; unmatched bases: 1. The CDR3 runs 14 residues.